The following is a TCR beta chain sequence with its context. No antigen is known for it. Per-base quality was not reported, and no clone a single base away is much larger than it. This record belongs to a study of somatic mutations in cytotoxic T cells in rheumatoid arthritis (TCRdb year 2017). Notes on the research overall: Right after diagnosis and prior to the start of any treatment, about 33 ml EDTA of peripheral blood was drawn from patients. A FACSAria II or Sony SH800 was used to flow-sort some V beta antibody-stained T-cell populations at nearly 100% purity, and TCRB sequencing was also done on sorted V beta1+ cells. TCRB deep sequencing was performed for roughly 69 rheumatoid arthritis patients and about 20 healthy controls. The study asked whether expanded CD8+ T-cell clones in newly diagnosed, untreated rheumatoid arthritis carry somatic mutations, and used TCRB deep sequencing to characterize clonality. The median ages of the patient and control groups were essentially identical.

The germline V gene encodes CDR1 SGHVS and CDR2 FQNEAQ. V was cut back by 2 bases and J by 5 bases, leaving a gap of 7 bases between them. Inclusive of the bounding cysteine and phenylalanine, the CDR3 is 13 residues long. Only the CDR3 DNA stays, 39 bases, in frame from base 1. What the research found in general, with its limitations: Viral specificity could not be ruled out by absence from virus-specific databases, and the antigen targets of the expanded CD8+ clones remained unknown. The largest CD8+ clone made up more than 20% of CD8+ cells in about an eighth of the roughly 60 patients, and blood and synovial fluid shared several identical CD8+ TCRB sequences. CD8+ clonality increased with age in patients (Spearman r of about 0.45) but not in healthy controls. The slight TRBV07 underrepresentation in patients was not adjusted for multiple comparisons. CD8+ T-cell clonality in rheumatoid arthritis patients was not significantly different from that in age-matched healthy controls.

Positive magnetic bead selection on an AutoMACS was used to isolate CD4+ and CD8+ cells, with flow cytometry used to check purity. A TCR V beta antibody panel was used in flow cytometry to screen first for clonal expansions, which were then characterized by TCRB deep sequencing of sorted CD8+ fractions. Isolation of peripheral blood mononuclear cells was done through Ficoll-Paque PLUS density gradient separation. DNA from CD4-enriched, CD8-enriched or PBMC samples was extracted using Nucleospin Tissue or Tissue XS kits and then quantified on a Qubit 2.0 fluorometer. Sequencing of TCRB CDR3 was done on genomic DNA with the immunoSEQ assay. As for how the authors treated the data: Patient CD8+ clones larger than 1% were compared against published virus-specific TCRB sequences, and only a few matched. Only productive TCRB rearrangements were included in the analyses. A clone was defined by a unique TCRB CDR3 sequence, and clonality was computed as a productive clonality index based on Shannon entropy. Repertoire overlap for a pair of samples was computed from each clone's template counts relative to total templates per sample. Flow cytometry-measured V-gene usage correlated with V-gene usage from TCRB sequencing, with a Spearman r of roughly 0.61. TCRdb took over this immuneACCESS table, retaining in-frame rearrangements with V and J assigned. Such tables are incomplete; in checked studies, under half of the missing clones stem from an unresolved V gene, and the remainder is unexplained. V, J and clone size reflect that table, while D and trimming were determined from the DNA. This sample has some 15,000 clones in its table, and 72% of those were observed once. The ten top clones hold under 11% of the sample.

Sequencing was performed on CD8+ T cells sorted from blood. The rearranged segments are TRBV7-8 and TRBJ1-5; the D gene cannot be resolved reliably. The clonotype was recovered from an adult with rheumatoid arthritis. The nucleotides read TGTGCCAGCAGCTTAAAGGTATATCAGCCCCAGCATTTT. Its amino acids are CASSLKVYQPQHF.